The TCR beta chain under discussion was sequenced for a study of tumor-infiltrating lymphocytes in primary liver carcinoma (dated by TCRdb to the late 2010s). Study-level background: Between November 2015 and March 2016, 4 or 5 patients in China with histopathologically diagnosed primary liver carcinoma had their tumors surgically resected. High reproducibility was observed for the technical replicate repertoires, with mean shared-clone rates around 0.9 and correlation coefficients above 0.95. Hepatocellular carcinoma (four) or combined HCC and intrahepatic cholangiocarcinoma (one) was present in the five patients, who were three men and two women aged 30 to 69 years. The tumors of the five patients were staged as T1-T3 N0M0, with maximum diameters ranging from roughly 4 to 11 cm. Samples yielded roughly 3.5 to 7.13 million productive TCRbeta reads; read depth did not differ significantly between tissue types. For each liver tumor, the study sampled five regions along with adjacent normal tissue and blood, and applied TCRbeta repertoire sequencing, expression microarrays and whole-exome sequencing. A total of around 35 specimens from 5 patients, comprising some 25 tumor regions, 5 adjacent noncancerous liver tissues and 5 peripheral blood samples, were covered by TCRbeta repertoire sequencing.

Per the germline V gene, MDHEN is the CDR1 and SYDVKM is the CDR2. Including cysteine and phenylalanine, the CDR3 has 15 amino acids. Just the 45-base CDR3 DNA is kept, in frame starting at base 1. Between the V and J ends, shortened by 3 bases and 7 bases respectively, the junction contains 13 bases. RNA from unsorted whole blood was extracted with TRIzol reagent, and germline DNA was obtained with the DNeasy Blood & Tissue kit. Patients had chronic HBV infection and were treatment-naive at sampling. Before surgery, approximately 4.3 milliliters of peripheral blood were drawn into K2EDTA tubes. Broader findings and caveats from the paper: The top 250 clones accounted for a significantly greater share of the repertoire in tumors than in blood (p = 0.039). Pairs of tumor regions showed greater repertoire overlap (mean around 36%) than tumor-adjacent pairs (approximately 17%) or tumor-blood pairs (around 15%), which is consistent with antigen-driven expansion. Only the TCR beta chain was sequenced, so true repertoire diversity is likely underestimated because unpaired alpha chains were not captured. Comparison of CD4+ and CD8+ T cell repertoires was precluded by the use of bulk unsorted samples. The study included only five patients, and the authors note findings should be validated in a larger study.

TCRbeta-specific cDNA was reverse-transcribed from approximately 0.5 ug total RNA using a constant-region primer and ProtoScript II reverse transcriptase. The TCRbeta libraries were prepared through three rounds of nested multiplex PCR following a slightly modified ARM-PCR procedure. Each of the first two PCR rounds ran for approximately 10 cycles and used multiplex TRBV1-TRBV30 forward primers together with a Cbeta reverse primer. Sample barcodes and Illumina adapters were added in a final 25-cycle PCR using Deep VentR polymerase. Before sequencing, amplicons of 200-500 bp were purified from gel using a QIAquick gel extraction kit. An Illumina HiSeq 2500 was used to sequence the TCRbeta amplicons, generating 250-bp paired-end reads. The original methods were these. Quality trimming of reads was performed with Trimmomatic v0.33, and paired reads were merged with FLASH v1.2.11 so that full CDR3 sequences could be recovered. V, D and J germline segments were assigned to the rearranged TCRbeta sequences using MiGEC v1.2.1b. VDJtools v1.0.0 computed clonotype statistics and Shannon-Wiener diversity indices. To reduce sampling bias, subsequent analyses other than the diversity analysis used only the 250 most abundant clonotypes in each sample. Through fastp at Q25 and MiXCR, TCRdb rebuilt clones from the public reads, retaining in-frame beta chains. For every CDR3 protein sequence, its rows merge into one entry that carries the most common genes and DNA. Clone size and V and J calls follow TCRdb, not the original study. For this sample there are around 330,000 distinct CDR3 sequences; 50% to 75% appear just once. The ten largest clonotypes hold about a sixth of the sample.

About this clonotype: Its recognized antigen is unknown. No per-base quality is available; no much larger clone lies one base away.

The chain links TRBV28 with TRBJ1-6; TRBD1 is a weak D gene call, 5 bases matching. Sequenced: peripheral blood. This receptor was identified in a woman aged 25 to 39 with primary liver carcinoma and hepatitis B virus infection. The DNA sequence is as follows: TGTGCCAGCAGTTTGGGAAGGGGCGCAAATTCACCCCTCCACTTT. This yields the protein CASSLGRGANSPLHF.